This entry describes one T cell receptor beta chain. This CDR3 is 15 amino acids long. The V and J ends lost 10 bases and 5 bases, in that order; junction bases with no gene match: 12. CDR1 is SNHLY and CDR2 is FYNNEI in the germline V gene. This sample was taken from a study of blood T cell repertoires in COVID-19. Authors' processing steps: Reference gene primer amplification gave nucleated cell count estimates. Generated by immunoSEQ multiplex PCR, the TCRdb table keeps only in-frame clones and is missing some. The DNA was the basis for D and trimming; V, J and clone size are from that table. The sample consists of around 140,000 clones, 80% to 90% of them appearing once. The Seattle patients, enrolled during active infection, were followed longitudinally.

Sequenced sample: peripheral blood. This chain joins TRBV2 and TRBJ1-4; TRBD1 agrees at 8 bases. This clonotype originated in a man aged 60 to 69 with COVID-19, enrolled during active disease. This chain's CDR3 is CATRRDRGNNEKLFF. The CDR3 bases are TGTGCCACGAGACGAGACAGGGGTAACAATGAAAAACTGTTTTTT. The variable domain in full, completed from reference TRBV2 and TRBJ1-4, reads EPEVTQTPSHQVTQMGQEVILRCVPISNHLYFYWYRQILGQKVEFLVSFYNNEISEKSEIFDDQFSVERPDGSNFTLKIRSTKLEDSAMYFCATRRDRGNNEKLFFGSGTQLSVL.